This TCR beta chain was sequenced in a study of identical twins. General study points: Twins showed weaker excess sharing in their beta out-of-frame sequences.

Each cDNA held unique molecular identifiers, and template switching gave it a universal primer site. TCRdb analysed the 5' RACE reads with MiXCR anew, one entry per CDR3 protein. Of fewer than 900,000 distinct CDR3 sequences listed, about 20% are singletons. Between the trimmed V and J ends, which lost 5 bases and 2 bases, there was a span of 14 bases. Germline V gives CDR1 SGHTA, CDR2 FQGNSA. This CDR3 comprises 15 residues. Only a few counts were recorded for this clonotype. Its antigen remains unknown. The sample was also reused in another study, on T cells expressing NK-cell markers. From that report: 1.0-7.0% of CD8+ T cells in about 6 donors belonged to dominant NKG2C+ clonotypes.

This TCR derives from a woman in her late teens or twenties in good health. The V gene is TRBV7-2, the J gene TRBJ2-3; no reliable D call. The specimen was PBMCs. The CDR3 sequence: CASSPRWAITDTQYF. In DNA, the CDR3 is TGTGCCAGCAGCCCCCGCTGGGCCATCACAGATACGCAGTATTTT.